The present entry profiles one T cell receptor beta chain with its context. This clonotype has ten or more counts. Its antigen specificity is not known. No quality values exist for individual bases; no much larger clone is one base distant. As encoded in the germline V gene, CDR1 is SGHTA while CDR2 is FQGNSA. Trimming costs V 1 base and J 7 bases, and their ends lie 11 bases apart. CDR3 length: 14 amino acids, cysteine to phenylalanine. CDR3 DNA only is kept here, 42 bases in frame from base 1. Sequenced using an Illumina HiSeq 1500. TCRdb ran its own pipeline on the public reads, namely fastp trimming at Q25 and MiXCR clone calling, and kept in-frame beta chains. Merged by CDR3 protein, the rows form single entries marked with the most common genes and DNA. The sample contains 600,000 to 800,000 distinct CDR3 sequences, roughly a quarter of them found a single time. The ten largest clonotypes hold roughly 8% of the sample.

This entry is derived from a study of T cell repertoires in cytomegalovirus infection (dated 2019 in TCRdb). Regarding the complete study: Because public TCR beta signatures pointed to carriage of CMV infection together with the matching HLA type, the HLA type of each donor mattered for the analysis.

What the study reported, not specific to this receptor: The ex vivo response was dominated by HLA-C-restricted CMV-specific TCR beta clonotypes, which also provided the single most frequent clonotype in two of eight donors. Cumulative frequency of public TCR beta family members discriminated carriers of CMV infection plus the relevant HLA type in this cohort and an independent approximately 350-donor cohort.

The sequence is built from TRBV7-2 and TRBJ1-5, with the D segment identity uncertain. This TCR came from a human donor in good health (CMV status not recorded). Some clones in this sample may be carry-over from other donors' samples. The sequenced sample was CD8+ T cells from PBMCs. The CDR3 reads CASSLDHSAQPQHF. DNA sequence: TGTGCCAGCAGCTTAGATCACAGTGCACAGCCCCAGCATTTT.